The 27 T cell receptor beta chains in this list originate from one sample, sequenced in a study of blood T cell repertoires in COVID-19. Clones were read by immunoSEQ multiplex PCR, and TCRdb kept only the in-frame ones, dropping some. The sample carries about 73,000 clones, 80% to 90% recorded once. The sequencing input was peripheral blood. The receptors stem from a man of 80 years or more with acute or convalescent COVID-19.

In its sample, this clone was seen a few times. The V gene is TRBV19, the J gene TRBJ1-5, with D unresolved. This CDR3 has 14 residues. V lost 5 bases to trimming and J lost 2 bases, with 10 bases between them. Germline V gene data show CDR1 as LNHDA and CDR2 as SQIVND (reference sequence). The CDR3 coding sequence is TGTGCCAGTAGTCTCCGACGGGGCAATCAGCCCCAGCATTTT. Translating it yields CASSLRRGNQPQHF.

J is TRBJ2-2 and V is TRBV7-9; 7 positions agree with TRBD2. This CDR3 is built from 17 residues. The V gene's germline CDR1 is SEHNR and CDR2 FQNEAQ (reference sequence). The V gene end was trimmed by 3 bases and the J gene end by 3 bases; junction bases not matched to a gene: 10. The CDR3 protein is CASSFLPGRDDTGELFF. The CDR3 DNA reads TGTGCCAGCAGCTTTCTCCCAGGGAGGGATGACACCGGGGAGCTGTTTTTT.

J is TRBJ2-6 and V is TRBV3-1 (or the pseudogene TRBV3-2), with D perhaps matching TRBD1 (6 bases). Germline assignment: CDR1 LGHDT and CDR2 YNNKEL (reference sequence). The CDR3 is 17 residues long. The germline V and J ends were trimmed by 3 bases and 0 bases, with 12 bases remaining between them. The DNA for the CDR3 is TGTGCCAGCAGCCACTGGACAGTCAGCTCTGGGGCCAACGTCCTGACTTTC. Protein: CASSHWTVSSGANVLTF.

This sequence joins TRBV6-5 and TRBJ1-5; D not certain. CDR3 length: 15 amino acids. V was clipped by 2 bases and J by 3 bases, with 11 bases between them. Per germline, CDR1 MNHEY and CDR2 SVGAGI. DNA for the CDR3: TGTGCCAGCAGTTACACACGATCCCCCAATCAGCCCCAGCATTTT. Translating it yields CASSYTRSPNQPQHF.

As for this clone: An end of the junction does not agree with germline; a read error may underlie this. The V gene is TRBV30, the J gene TRBJ1-1; 7 bases fit TRBD1. CDR3 length: 11 amino acids. Per the germline V gene, CDR1 is GTSNPN and CDR2 is SVGIG (reference sequence). In DNA form, the CDR3 reads TGTGCCTGGAGTGTAATGTTCGGACAGGCTTTT. It encodes CAWSVMFGQAF.

This clone was seen a single time. This chain connects TRBV5-1 to TRBJ1-2, with unresolved D. V lost 4 bases, J lost 2 bases, and 12 bases lay in between. The CDR3 is 14 amino acids. Germline V lookup: CDR1 SGHRS, CDR2 YFSETQ. The CDR3 sequence is CASSPDGQNYGYTF. As DNA, the CDR3 is TGCGCCAGCAGCCCCGATGGGCAGAACTATGGCTACACCTTC.

The chain employs TRBV4-1 and TRBJ1-5; D gene unclear. Trimming left V 0 bases short and J 5 bases short, with 14 bases between. The CDR3 covers 16 residues. Germline CDR1 MGHRA, CDR2 YSYEKL. The CDR3 nucleotides read TGCGCCAGCAGCCAAGAAGCGTCATCTTCCTATCAGCCCCAGCATTTT. Its translation: CASSQEASSSYQPQHF.

With regard to this clone: This same CDR3 is encoded by further DNA sequences in the sample. The rearrangement links TRBV27 to TRBJ2-5; D is perhaps TRBD2 (6 bases). CDR3 size: 14 residues. In germline, CDR1 is MNHEY, CDR2 SMNVEV (reference sequence). Trimming shortened V by 3 bases and J by 8 bases, and 16 bases separated the two germline ends. The CDR3, as DNA: TGTGCCAGCAGTTTGGACCCGCGGGGAGAAACCCAGTACTTC. Protein sequence: CASSLDPRGETQYF.

The rearrangement joins TRBV2 to TRBJ2-1; perhaps TRBD2 as D (6 bases). The germline V gene has CDR1 SNHLY and CDR2 FYNNEI. The CDR3 has 14 residues. CDR3 in amino acids: CAERGVGSYNEQFF. The CDR3 DNA reads TGTGCTGAACGCGGGGTAGGGTCCTACAATGAGCAGTTCTTC.

The rearrangement joins TRBV30 to TRBJ1-1; D unclear. With 3 bases removed from V and 5 bases from J, the gap between germline ends came to 16 bases. CDR3 length: 14 amino acids. Germline assignment: CDR1 GTSNPN and CDR2 SVGIG (reference sequence). CDR3 sequence (DNA): TGTGCCTGGAGCCCAGGCCCAGCGGGGACTGAAGCTTTCTTT. Protein product: CAWSPGPAGTEAFF.

CDR3 sequence: CAIRSDRGQGNEKLFF. The CDR3 nucleotides read TGTGCCATCAGATCTGACAGGGGGCAGGGTAATGAAAAACTGTTTTTT. This chain links TRBV10-3 with TRBJ1-4; 10 bases agree with TRBD1. Germline CDR1 is ENHRY and CDR2 is SYGVKD. CDR3 length: 16 residues. The V and J ends lost 6 bases and 4 bases, in that order; junction bases with no gene match: 8.

The chain combines TRBV7-2 with TRBJ1-1; a weak D match, TRBD1 (5 bases). CDR1 and CDR2 from the germline V gene are SGHTA and FQGNSA. This CDR3 is built from 15 residues. V lost 5 bases, J lost 0 bases, and 13 bases lay in between. As DNA, the CDR3 is TGTGCCAGCAGCCCGCAATCGACAGTGAACACTGAAGCTTTCTTT. Protein product: CASSPQSTVNTEAFF.

This chain joins TRBV10-3 and TRBJ2-7, with D possibly matching TRBD1 (5 bases). Germline CDR1 reads ENHRY; CDR2 reads SYGVKD. CDR3 length: 13 amino acids. The V gene lost 7 bases and the J gene lost 0 bases, with 10 bases spanning the gap. CDR3 nucleotides: TGTGCCATCAAGACGGACAACTCCTACGAGCAGTACTTC. Protein product: CAIKTDNSYEQYF.

This rearrangement joins TRBV5-5 to TRBJ1-5; a possible D gene is TRBD1 (6 bases). The V and J ends lost 4 bases and 9 bases respectively, with 17 bases between them. CDR3 length: 14 residues. Germline CDR1 SGHKS, CDR2 YYEKEE (reference sequence). CDR3 sequence: CASSAGQTTGPQHF. The CDR3 DNA reads as TGTGCCAGCAGCGCAGGACAGACGACCGGGCCCCAGCATTTT.

This chain uses TRBV7-8 with TRBJ1-2; D unresolved. The V end lost 6 bases, the J end lost 8 bases, and 16 bases lay between the germline ends. The CDR3 is 13 amino acids. The germline V gene has CDR1 SGHVS and CDR2 FQNEAQ. The CDR3 sequence: CASSSSPGGGYTF. In DNA, the CDR3 is TGTGCCAGCAGTTCCTCACCGGGAGGCGGCTACACCTTC.

The chain has TRBV18 and TRBJ2-2; D is unresolved. Trimming pared 3 bases from V and 4 bases from J, leaving 12 bases between. Germline loops: CDR1 KGHSH, CDR2 LQKENI. The length of the CDR3 is 15 residues. CDR3 nucleotides: TGTGCCAGCTCACCGTCCACCCCCGGCACCGGGGAGCTGTTTTTT. Translation gives CASSPSTPGTGELFF.

The chain has TRBV5-1 and TRBJ2-5; 7 bases are shared with TRBD2. The CDR3 covers 15 residues. V shed 6 bases, J shed 8 bases, and the junction held 16 bases outside the gene matches. Germline CDR1 SGHRS, CDR2 YFSETQ. In DNA, the CDR3 is TGCGCCAGCATGGATTCAACAACGAAAGCGGGAACCCAGTACTTC. It is translated as CASMDSTTKAGTQYF.

The rearrangement uses TRBV5-1 and TRBJ2-1, with 10 bases fitting TRBD2. The CDR3 is 16 residues long. Looked up from germline, CDR1 is SGHRS and CDR2 is YFSETQ. J gave up 2 bases and V 3 bases, and 5 bases lay outside the gene matches. The CDR3 is CASSSGLAKTYNEQFF. The DNA of the CDR3 is TGCGCCAGCAGCTCGGGACTAGCGAAAACCTACAATGAGCAGTTCTTC.

This clone has only one observation. V gene TRBV27 combines with J gene TRBJ2-5, with TRBD2 matching 7 bases. The germline gives CDR1 MNHEY, CDR2 SMNVEV (reference sequence). This CDR3 has 14 residues. J was trimmed by 2 bases and V by 3 bases; bases with no gene match: 3. The DNA for the CDR3 is TGTGCCAGCAGTTTCGGGGGGACGCAAGAGACCCAGTACTTC. The encoded protein is CASSFGGTQETQYF.

V usage is TRBV3-1 (or the pseudogene TRBV3-2) and J usage is TRBJ2-3, with D perhaps TRBD2 (6 bases). CDR3 length: 18 residues. V was pared by 1 base and J by 1 base, with 18 bases between. CDR1 is LGHDT and CDR2 is YNNKEL in the germline V gene (reference sequence). CDR3 loop: CASSQVPSAGGGTDTQYF. DNA of the CDR3: TGTGCCAGCAGCCAAGTGCCCAGCGCGGGCGGGGGCACAGATACGCAGTATTTT.

V is TRBV5-1 and J is TRBJ1-1; D is uncertain. The CDR3 is 16 residues long. Germline lookup yields CDR1 SGHRS and CDR2 YFSETQ. Trimming took 1 base from V and 5 from J, leaving 18 bases between them. The CDR3 sequence: CASSLRVSGSGTEAFF. In DNA form, the CDR3 reads TGCGCCAGCAGCTTGCGGGTGAGCGGTTCGGGAACTGAAGCTTTCTTT.

The chain joins TRBV2 to TRBJ2-1, with 9 positions matching TRBD1. With 6 bases clipped from V and 4 bases from J, the junction kept 4 bases outside the gene matches. CDR1 and CDR2 (germline): SNHLY, FYNNEI. CDR3 length equals 14 residues. The CDR3 spells CASRGTGTYNEQFF. The CDR3 coding sequence is TGTGCCAGCAGAGGGACAGGGACTTACAATGAGCAGTTCTTC.

This chain connects TRBV5-1 to TRBJ1-1; perhaps TRBD1 as D (5 bases). V dropped 4 bases and J dropped 0 bases, with 10 bases sitting between them. The CDR3 is made up of 14 amino acids. CDR1 SGHRS and CDR2 YFSETQ come from the germline V gene. CDR3 residues: CASSGGRLNTEAFF. The CDR3, as DNA: TGCGCCAGCAGCGGGGGGAGATTGAACACTGAAGCTTTCTTT.

The chain employs TRBV20-1 and TRBJ1-3; D is undetermined. The germline V and J ends were trimmed by 3 bases and 4 bases, with 10 bases remaining between them. CDR3 size: 13 residues. CDR1 and CDR2 from the germline V gene are DFQATT and SNEGSKA (reference sequence). The CDR3 is CSASAVGGNTIYF. In nucleotides, the CDR3 is TGCAGTGCTAGTGCGGTCGGGGGAAACACCATATATTTT.

The rearrangement joins TRBV7-9 to TRBJ2-3, with 11 bases matching TRBD2. The CDR3 totals 15 residues. The junction had 7 bases not matched to a gene; V was cut back by 4 bases and J by 7 bases. CDR1 and CDR2 from the germline V gene are SEHNR and FQNEAQ (reference sequence). The CDR3 here is CASSSTGTSGYTQYF. The CDR3 bases are TGTGCCAGCAGCTCAACCGGGACTAGCGGTTATACGCAGTATTTT. Together with reference TRBV7-9 and TRBJ2-3, the CDR3 gives the full variable domain: DTGVSQNPRHKITKRGQNVTFRCDPISEHNRLYWYRQTLGQGPEFLTYFQNEAQLEKSRLLSDRFSAERPKGSFSTLEIQRTEQGDSAMYLCASSSTGTSGYTQYFGPGTRLTVL.

V usage is TRBV6-2 or TRBV6-3 and J usage is TRBJ2-1; D ambiguous. Germline lookup yields CDR1 MNHEY and CDR2 SVGEGT. The CDR3 consists of 13 residues. With 5 bases removed from V and 4 bases from J, the gap between germline ends came to 9 bases. The chain's CDR3 is CASSLDSYNEQFF. CDR3 DNA sequence: TGTGCCAGCAGTCTAGACTCATACAATGAGCAGTTCTTC.

The V call is TRBV2, the J call TRBJ1-4, with a weak D call TRBD1 (5 bases). The CDR3 consists of 14 residues. V lost 4 bases and J 3 bases, leaving 9 bases between the germline ends. Germline CDR1 reads SNHLY; CDR2 reads FYNNEI. CDR3 coding DNA: TGTGCCAGCAGTGGGAGGGGAGCTAATGAAAAACTGTTTTTT. Its translation: CASSGRGANEKLFF.